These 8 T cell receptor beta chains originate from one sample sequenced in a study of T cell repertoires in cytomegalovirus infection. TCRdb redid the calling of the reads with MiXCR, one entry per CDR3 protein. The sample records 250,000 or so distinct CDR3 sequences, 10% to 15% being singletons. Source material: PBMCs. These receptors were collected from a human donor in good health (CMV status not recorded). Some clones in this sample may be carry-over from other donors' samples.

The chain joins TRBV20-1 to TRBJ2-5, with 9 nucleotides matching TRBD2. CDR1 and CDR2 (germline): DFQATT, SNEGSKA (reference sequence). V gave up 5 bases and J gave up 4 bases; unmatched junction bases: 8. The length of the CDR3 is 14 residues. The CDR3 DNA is TGCAGTGCTGAAGCGGGAGGTACCCCAGAGACCCAGTACTTC. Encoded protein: CSAEAGGTPETQYF.

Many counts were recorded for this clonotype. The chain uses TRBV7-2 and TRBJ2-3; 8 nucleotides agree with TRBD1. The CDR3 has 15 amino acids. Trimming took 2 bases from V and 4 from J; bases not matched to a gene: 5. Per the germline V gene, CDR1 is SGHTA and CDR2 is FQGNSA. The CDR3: CASSLPRTGPDTQYF. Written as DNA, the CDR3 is TGTGCCAGCAGCTTACCCCGGACAGGGCCAGATACGCAGTATTTT.

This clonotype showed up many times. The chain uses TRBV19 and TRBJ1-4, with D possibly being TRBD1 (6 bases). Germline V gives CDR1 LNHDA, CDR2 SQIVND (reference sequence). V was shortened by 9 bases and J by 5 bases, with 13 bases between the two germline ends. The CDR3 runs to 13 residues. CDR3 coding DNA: TGTGCCAGCTCCAGGGGCCCGAATGAAAAACTGTTTTTT. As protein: CASSRGPNEKLFF.

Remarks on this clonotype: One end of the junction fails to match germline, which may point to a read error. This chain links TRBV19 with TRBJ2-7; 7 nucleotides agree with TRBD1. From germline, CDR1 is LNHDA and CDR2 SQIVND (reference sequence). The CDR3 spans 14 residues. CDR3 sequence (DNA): TGCGCCAGTAGCGTGACAGGGAAAACCTACGAGCAGTACTTC. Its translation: CASSVTGKTYEQYF.

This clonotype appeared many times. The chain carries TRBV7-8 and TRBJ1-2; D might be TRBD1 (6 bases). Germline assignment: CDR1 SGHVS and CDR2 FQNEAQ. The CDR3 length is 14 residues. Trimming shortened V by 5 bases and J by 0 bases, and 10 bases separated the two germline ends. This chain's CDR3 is CASSARTANYGYTF. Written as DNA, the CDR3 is TGTGCCAGCAGCGCGCGGACAGCTAACTATGGCTACACCTTC. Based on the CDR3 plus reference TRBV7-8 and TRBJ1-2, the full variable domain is GAGVSQSPRYKVAKRGQDVALRCDPISGHVSLFWYQQALGQGPEFLTYFQNEAQLDKSGLPSDRFFAERPEGSVSTLKIQRTQQEDSAVYLCASSARTANYGYTFGSGTRLTVV.

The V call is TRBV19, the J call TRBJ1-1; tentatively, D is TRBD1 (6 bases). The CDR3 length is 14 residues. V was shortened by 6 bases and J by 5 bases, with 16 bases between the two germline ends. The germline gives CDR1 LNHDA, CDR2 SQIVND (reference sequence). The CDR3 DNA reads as TGTGCCAGTAGGGAGGAGAGGAGGGGGACTGAAGCTTTCTTT. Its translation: CASREERRGTEAFF.

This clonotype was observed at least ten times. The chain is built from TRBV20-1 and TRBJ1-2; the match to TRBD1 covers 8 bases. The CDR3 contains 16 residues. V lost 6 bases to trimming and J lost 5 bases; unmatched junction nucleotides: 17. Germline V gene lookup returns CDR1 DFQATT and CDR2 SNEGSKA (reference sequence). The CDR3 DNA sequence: TGCAGTGCGACAACCGGGACAGGAGATCTAAAGTATGGCTACACCTTC. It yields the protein CSATTGTGDLKYGYTF.

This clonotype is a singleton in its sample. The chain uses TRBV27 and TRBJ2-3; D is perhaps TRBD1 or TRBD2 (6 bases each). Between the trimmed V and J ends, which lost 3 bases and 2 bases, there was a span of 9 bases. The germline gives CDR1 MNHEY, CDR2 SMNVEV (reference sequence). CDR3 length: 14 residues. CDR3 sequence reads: CASSFGGPTDTQYF. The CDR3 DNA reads TGTGCCAGCAGTTTTGGGGGGCCCACAGATACGCAGTATTTT.